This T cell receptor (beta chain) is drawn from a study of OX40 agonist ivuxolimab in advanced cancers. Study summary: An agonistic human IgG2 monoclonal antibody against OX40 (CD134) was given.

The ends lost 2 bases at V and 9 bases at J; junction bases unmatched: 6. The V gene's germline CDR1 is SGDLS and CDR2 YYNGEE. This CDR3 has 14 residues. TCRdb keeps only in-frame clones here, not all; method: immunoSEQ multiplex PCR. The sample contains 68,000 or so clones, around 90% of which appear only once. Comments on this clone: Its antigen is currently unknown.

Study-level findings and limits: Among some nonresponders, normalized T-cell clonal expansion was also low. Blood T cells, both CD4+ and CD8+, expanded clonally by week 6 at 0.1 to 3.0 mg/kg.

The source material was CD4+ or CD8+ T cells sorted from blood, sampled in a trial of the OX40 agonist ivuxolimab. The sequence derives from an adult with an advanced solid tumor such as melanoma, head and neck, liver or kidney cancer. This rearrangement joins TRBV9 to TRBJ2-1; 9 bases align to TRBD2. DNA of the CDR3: TGTGCCAGCAGCGTTGGGCGGGAGGGGACTGAGCAGTTCTTC. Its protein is CASSVGREGTEQFF.